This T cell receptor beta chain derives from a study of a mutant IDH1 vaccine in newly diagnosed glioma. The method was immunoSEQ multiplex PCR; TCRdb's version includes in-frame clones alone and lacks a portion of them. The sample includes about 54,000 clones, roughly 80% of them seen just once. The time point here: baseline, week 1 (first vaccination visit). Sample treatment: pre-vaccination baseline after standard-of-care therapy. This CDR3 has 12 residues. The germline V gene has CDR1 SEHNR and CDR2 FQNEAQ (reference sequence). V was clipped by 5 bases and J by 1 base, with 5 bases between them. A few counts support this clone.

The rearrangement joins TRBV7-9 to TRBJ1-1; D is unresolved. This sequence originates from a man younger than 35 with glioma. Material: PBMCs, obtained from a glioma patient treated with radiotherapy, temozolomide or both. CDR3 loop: CASSRENTEAFF. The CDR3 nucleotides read TGTGCCAGCAGCCGGGAGAACACTGAAGCTTTCTTT.